The next 21 T cell receptor beta chains were all read from a single sample in a study of blood T cell repertoires in COVID-19. Here immunoSEQ multiplex PCR was the method, and the copy in TCRdb shows in-frame clones only, minus some. Counted here are around 300,000 clones, approximately 85% occurring once; the ten biggest clones make up about 1%. The specimen sequenced was PBMCs or T cells enriched from blood (not recorded which). The receptor set was obtained from a woman younger than 45 who had recovered from COVID-19.

The chain carries TRBV28 and TRBJ1-1; maybe TRBD1 (5 bases). The CDR3 is 15 residues long. CDR1 and CDR2 from the germline V gene are MDHEN and SYDVKM. Deletions cut 7 bases from V and 4 bases from J, with 19 bases between. The CDR3 DNA sequence: TGTGCCAGCACCCCGCGGGGCGTAGGAAGCACTGAAGCTTTCTTT. Residues: CASTPRGVGSTEAFF. Filled out from reference TRBV28 and TRBJ1-1, the complete variable domain reads DVKVTQSSRYLVKRTGEKVFLECVQDMDHENMFWYRQDPGLGLRLIYFSYDVKMKEKGDIPEGYSVSREKKERFSLILESASTNQTSMYLCASTPRGVGSTEAFFGQGTRLTVV.

The CDR3 spells CASSRRTGLTNYGYTF. The CDR3 DNA sequence: TGTGCCAGCAGTCGCCGGACAGGACTTACTAACTATGGCTACACCTTC. This chain joins TRBV6-2 or TRBV6-3 and TRBJ1-2; 7 nucleotides match TRBD1. J gave up 0 bases and V 5 bases, and 9 bases lay outside the gene matches. The V gene's germline CDR1 is MNHEY and CDR2 SVGEGT. The CDR3 spans 16 residues.

This clone was seen once. This chain joins TRBV6-5 and TRBJ2-5; weak D call: TRBD1 (6 bases). CDR1 and CDR2 (germline): MNHEY, SVGAGI. The CDR3 is 13 amino acids. Trimming took off 7 bases at V and 5 bases at J, with 14 bases between the two ends. The CDR3 protein is CASIWGRRETQYF. The CDR3 DNA is TGTGCCAGCATTTGGGGGCGAAGGGAGACCCAGTACTTC.

V gene TRBV11-3 combines with J gene TRBJ2-7, with a weak D call TRBD2 (6 bases). This CDR3 region has 16 residues. The germline V and J ends were trimmed by 0 bases and 3 bases, with 15 bases remaining between them. Germline V gives CDR1 SGHNT, CDR2 YENEEA. CDR3 sequence: CASSLDGRAGFYEQYF. CDR3 nucleotides: TGTGCCAGCAGCTTAGATGGCAGGGCGGGATTCTACGAGCAGTACTTC.

CDR3 nucleotide sequence: TGTGCCAGCAGCTTAGAAGAGGGAGTCGGTTCACCCCTCCACTTT. It yields the protein CASSLEEGVGSPLHF. This chain connects TRBV7-9 to TRBJ1-6; D unresolved. CDR1 is SEHNR, CDR2 FQNEAQ, per germline (reference sequence). Trimming stripped 1 base from V and 9 bases from J, with 13 bases between. CDR3 length: 15 amino acids.

The gene calls are TRBV7-6 and TRBJ2-3, with 7 nucleotides matching TRBD2. This CDR3 has 16 amino acids. Germline V gene sequence: CDR1 SGHVS, CDR2 FNYEAQ. J gave up 2 bases and V 0 bases, and 5 bases lay outside the gene matches. The CDR3 DNA follows: TGTGCCAGCAGCTTAGCAGCGGGACTGATCACAGATACGCAGTATTTT. Its translation: CASSLAAGLITDTQYF.

The chain has TRBV5-1 and TRBJ2-1, with TRBD1 matching over 7 bases. CDR1 SGHRS and CDR2 YFSETQ come from the germline V gene. V lost 3 bases to trimming and J lost 7 bases; unmatched junction nucleotides: 7. The CDR3 is 14 amino acids. In DNA form, the CDR3 reads TGCGCCAGCAGCTCCCGACAGGGATTGAATGAGCAGTTCTTC. This translates into CASSSRQGLNEQFF. The variable domain in full, with the rest retrieved from reference TRBV5-1 and TRBJ2-1, is KAGVTQTPRYLIKTRGQQVTLSCSPISGHRSVSWYQQTPGQGLQFLFEYFSETQRNKGNFPGRFSGRQFSNSRSEMNVSTLELGDSALYLCASSSRQGLNEQFFGPGTRLTVL.

CDR3 sequence reads: CASSPLGQGFHEQYF. CDR3 coding DNA: TGTGCCAGCTCACCATTGGGACAGGGTTTCCACGAGCAGTACTTC. The V call is TRBV18, the J call TRBJ2-7; 9 positions agree with TRBD1. CDR1 is KGHSH and CDR2 is LQKENI in the germline V gene. The length of the CDR3 is 15 residues. With V trimmed by 2 bases and J by 5 bases, 7 bases remained unmatched.

This chain uses TRBV28 with TRBJ1-2, with a possible D match to TRBD1 (6 bases). CDR3 size: 16 residues. Germline lookup yields CDR1 MDHEN and CDR2 SYDVKM. V was trimmed by 10 bases and J by 1 base, leaving 22 bases between them. The chain's CDR3 is CATYTGQEQSNYGYTF. The CDR3, as DNA: TGTGCCACCTATACGGGACAAGAACAGAGTAACTATGGCTACACCTTC.

The chain uses TRBV7-9 and TRBJ2-7; a possible D gene is TRBD2 (6 bases). From germline, CDR1 is SEHNR and CDR2 FQNEAQ (reference sequence). This CDR3 spans 12 amino acids. Trimming removed 5 bases at V and 9 bases at J, with 14 bases between. Here the CDR3 reads CASSRGETRQYF. CDR3 nucleotides: TGTGCCAGCAGCCGGGGCGAGACTAGGCAGTACTTC.

This clone was seen only a few times. Written as DNA, the CDR3 is TGTGCCAGCAGCTTAGTCCCCCCGGGACAGGGGTTTCTTAGCAATCAGCCCCAGCATTTT. It yields the protein CASSLVPPGQGFLSNQPQHF. The genes are TRBV7-6 and TRBJ1-5; 10 bases are a match to TRBD1. V was pared by 1 base and J by 0 bases, with 12 bases of the junction left unmatched. The length of the CDR3 is 20 residues. From germline, CDR1 is SGHVS and CDR2 FNYEAQ.

The chain has TRBV6-5 and TRBJ2-1, with a weak D call TRBD2 (6 bases). The V gene lost 6 bases and the J gene lost 9 bases, with 15 bases spanning the gap. The CDR3 covers 13 residues. Germline CDR1 MNHEY, CDR2 SVGAGI. The CDR3 here is CASSLLLGGEQFF. DNA for the CDR3: TGTGCCAGCAGCTTACTCTTGGGGGGTGAGCAGTTCTTC.

The chain carries TRBV2 and TRBJ1-1; 7 nucleotides match TRBD1. J lost 1 base, V lost 6 bases, and 8 bases had no gene match. Germline CDR1 is SNHLY and CDR2 is FYNNEI. CDR3 size: 15 residues. CDR3 loop: CASSGGGQPNTEAFF. The CDR3 nucleotides read TGTGCCAGCAGCGGTGGGGGACAGCCGAACACTGAAGCTTTCTTT.

This clone was picked up one time. The rearrangement links TRBV27 to TRBJ2-1; D is possibly TRBD2 (5 bases). Germline values: CDR1 MNHEY, CDR2 SMNVEV (reference sequence). The V end was cut by 1 base, the J end by 5 bases, with 18 bases between. The CDR3 spans 17 residues. The CDR3 loop is CASSLYHASRTHNEQFF. The CDR3 DNA reads TGTGCCAGCAGTTTATATCATGCTAGCAGGACCCACAATGAGCAGTTCTTC.

V and J are TRBV19 and TRBJ1-4; possible D gene TRBD1, 5 bases. This CDR3 comprises 14 residues. Germline CDR1 is LNHDA and CDR2 is SQIVND (reference sequence). The V end lost 4 bases, the J end lost 4 bases, and 10 bases lay between the germline ends. The CDR3 sequence: CASSTGDFNEKLFF. Here the CDR3 DNA reads TGTGCCAGTAGTACGGGGGATTTTAATGAAAAACTGTTTTTT.

The table lists this clone with a few counts. The V call is TRBV7-2, the J call TRBJ2-5; 13 positions agree with TRBD2. V lost 4 bases to trimming and J lost 7 bases; unmatched junction nucleotides: 3. Germline loops: CDR1 SGHTA, CDR2 FQGNSA. The CDR3 has 14 amino acids. The chain's CDR3 is CASSSGLAGWTQYF. CDR3 bases: TGTGCCAGCAGCTCGGGACTAGCGGGGTGGACCCAGTACTTC.

This rearrangement joins TRBV5-1 to TRBJ1-1; the D gene is possibly TRBD1 (5 bases). This CDR3 contains 16 residues. Germline lookup yields CDR1 SGHRS and CDR2 YFSETQ. V lost 4 bases and J 0 bases, leaving 16 bases between the germline ends. Written as DNA, the CDR3 is TGCGCCAGCAGCATAAGACAGCAAAGCCTGAACACTGAAGCTTTCTTT. Its protein is CASSIRQQSLNTEAFF.

V usage is TRBV7-3 and J usage is TRBJ1-3; D perhaps matches TRBD1 (5 bases). The V end was cut by 5 bases, the J end by 0 bases, with 20 bases between. CDR3 length equals 18 residues. Germline lookup yields CDR1 SGHTA and CDR2 FQGTGA. For the CDR3, the DNA is TGTGCCAGCAGCCCCATGGGAGGGGCAGAGAACTCTGGAAACACCATATATTTT. It translates to CASSPMGGAENSGNTIYF. Together with reference TRBV7-3 and TRBJ1-3, the CDR3 gives the full variable domain: GAGVSQTPSNKVTEKGKYVELRCDPISGHTALYWYRQSLGQGPEFLIYFQGTGAADDSGLPNDRFFAVRPEGSVSTLKIQRTERGDSAVYLCASSPMGGAENSGNTIYFGEGSWLTVV.

This chain uses TRBV24-1 with TRBJ1-1, with 7 bases that match TRBD1. After removal of 7 bases from V and 1 base from J, the junction contained 2 bases not matched to a gene. Germline V CDR1 and CDR2: KGHDR, SFDVKD. The CDR3 is 13 amino acids. In nucleotides, the CDR3 is TGTGCCACCAGAGGGGGCCCGAACACTGAAGCTTTCTTT. Its translation is CATRGGPNTEAFF.

The CDR3 loop reads CASRDGISPLYTDTQYF. The CDR3 DNA reads TGCGCCAGCCGCGACGGGATTTCCCCCCTTTACACAGATACGCAGTATTTT. The chain recombines TRBV5-1 with TRBJ2-3; D might be TRBD2 (5 bases). Germline V CDR1 and CDR2: SGHRS, YFSETQ. V was clipped by 7 bases and J by 2 bases, with 23 bases between them. The CDR3 covers 17 residues.

The V and J genes are TRBV5-4 and TRBJ2-7; D perhaps matches TRBD1 (6 bases). The V end lost 6 bases, the J end lost 3 bases, and 13 bases lay between the germline ends. CDR3 length: 13 amino acids. CDR1 and CDR2 from the germline V gene are SGHNT and YYREEE (reference sequence). The CDR3 DNA reads TGTGCCAGCAAGCCGGGACACAACTACGAGCAGTACTTC. It specifies CASKPGHNYEQYF.